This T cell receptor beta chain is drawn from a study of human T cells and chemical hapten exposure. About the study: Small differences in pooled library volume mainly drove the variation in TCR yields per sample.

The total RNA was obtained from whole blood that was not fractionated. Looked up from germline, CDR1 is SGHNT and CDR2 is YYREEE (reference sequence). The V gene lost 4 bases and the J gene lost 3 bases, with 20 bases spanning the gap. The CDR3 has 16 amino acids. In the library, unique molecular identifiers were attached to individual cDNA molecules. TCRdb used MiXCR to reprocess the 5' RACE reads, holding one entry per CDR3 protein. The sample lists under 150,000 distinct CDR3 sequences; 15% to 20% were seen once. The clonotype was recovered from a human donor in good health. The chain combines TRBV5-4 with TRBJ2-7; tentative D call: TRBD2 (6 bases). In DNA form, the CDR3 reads TGTGCCAGCAGCGGGAGGTCCGGAGGCCCGAGCTACGAGCAGTACTTC. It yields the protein CASSGRSGGPSYEQYF.